A selection of T cell receptor beta chains follows, all from one sample in a study of T cells in Graves' hyperthyroidism and ophthalmopathy. TCRdb re-analysed the multiplex PCR reads in MiXCR, keeping a single row per CDR3 protein. This table has about 480,000 distinct CDR3 sequences, about an eighth appearing once. The sample taken for sequencing was blood. The receptors were sampled from a woman aged 18-29 years with Graves' hyperthyroidism. Both conserved end residues are part of each CDR3. Fields, in order: CDR3 DNA, CDR3 protein, clone size, J gene, V gene, D gene. The D gene is left open where the match is weak. A row's size may be missing; if present it is once, few, many or a size class.

TGTGCCAGCAGCCCAGGACTAGCGGGAGGAGCAGATACGCAGTATTTT,CASSPGLAGGADTQYF,many,TRBJ2-3,TRBV11-3,TRBD2
TGTGCCAGCTCACGCTTCCTGGACAGCTATCTTAATGAGACCCAGTACTTC,CASSRFLDSYLNETQYF,few,TRBJ2-5,TRBV18,-
TGTGCCAGCAGTGAAGCGCTTGGAGGTCGCTATGGCTACACCTTC,CASSEALGGRYGYTF,-,TRBJ1-2,TRBV6-1,-
TGTGCCAGCAAGGGGACTAGCGGGAGTAGTGAGCAGTTCTTC,CASKGTSGSSEQFF,-,TRBJ2-1,TRBV6-1,TRBD2
TGTGCCAGCAGCACGCTACAGGGACCCTCTGGAAACACCATATATTTT,CASSTLQGPSGNTIYF,many,TRBJ1-3,TRBV11-2,-
TGTGCCAGCAGCTTGGTTAGCGGGAGAGGGAATACGCAGTATTTT,CASSLVSGRGNTQYF,many,TRBJ2-3,TRBV5-6,TRBD2
TGTGCCAGTAGTATGCTTAGATCCCTCCCTTTTACGGGAAGGTATGAGCAGTTCTTC,CASSMLRSLPFTGRYEQFF,many,TRBJ2-1,TRBV19,-
TGTGCCAGCACGACTAGCGGGAGGGAAGAGACCCAGTACTTC,CASTTSGREETQYF,few,TRBJ2-5,TRBV27,TRBD2
TGTGCCAGCAGTGGACAGGCGGTTACTCAGCCCCAGCATTTT,CASSGQAVTQPQHF,many,TRBJ1-5,TRBV2,-
TGTGCCAGCAGTTTAGAGCTCAATTCACCCCTCCACTTT,CASSLELNSPLHF,many,TRBJ1-6,TRBV12-3/TRBV12-4,-
TGTGCCAGCAGTGCCTCAGGGACAGGGTCTCCCTACGAGCAGTACTTC,CASSASGTGSPYEQYF,-,TRBJ2-7,TRBV6-1,TRBD1
TGTGCCAGCAACCCAGGAGGGTTGTCTGGAAACACCATATATTTT,CASNPGGLSGNTIYF,-,TRBJ1-3,TRBV6-1,-
TGTGCCAGCTCACCTGAGGAGTTGGGCTACGAGCAGTACTTC,CASSPEELGYEQYF,many,TRBJ2-7,TRBV18,-
TGTGCCTGGAGTGTAATCTCGACAGCTGAAGCTTTCTTT,CAWSVISTAEAFF,many,TRBJ1-1,TRBV30,-
TGTGCCACAAGCCAGGGGGCGGCTGAAGCTTTCTTT,CATSQGAAEAFF,many,TRBJ1-1,TRBV10-3,TRBD1
TGTGCCAGCAGCCAAGAGGGTCTAGCGGGAGGCATTGAGCAGTTCTTC,CASSQEGLAGGIEQFF,-,TRBJ2-1,TRBV14,TRBD2
TGCGCCAGCAGCCCGGGACTAGCGGGAGGGCCGGGAACAGATACGCAGTATTTT,CASSPGLAGGPGTDTQYF,many,TRBJ2-3,TRBV5-1,TRBD2
TGTGCCAGCAGTGATGAGGGACGGATAAATGGACAGCCCCAGCATTTT,CASSDEGRINGQPQHF,many,TRBJ1-5,TRBV2,-
TGCAGTGCTATACTAGCGGGAGGCCCCAATGAGCAGTTCTTC,CSAILAGGPNEQFF,few,TRBJ2-1,TRBV20-1,TRBD2
TGTGCCTCGAAGGGCATTCGAGCGGGGACGAACACCGGGGAGCTGTTTTTT,CASKGIRAGTNTGELFF,many,TRBJ2-2,TRBV19,TRBD2
TGTGCCAGCGCGAAGGGGGGGACAGGGGGCTTCCAAGAGACCCAGTACTTC,CASAKGGTGGFQETQYF,many,TRBJ2-5,TRBV7-2,TRBD1
TGTGCCAGCAGCCCGGTGGGGAAGACTGAAGCTTTCTTT,CASSPVGKTEAFF,many,TRBJ1-1,TRBV7-9,-
TGCGCCAGCAGCTTGTGGACAGGCTCGAACACTGAAGCTTTCTTT,CASSLWTGSNTEAFF,few,TRBJ1-1,TRBV5-1,TRBD1
TGTGCCTGGACTAGGGCCTATGGCTACACCTTC,CAWTRAYGYTF,many,TRBJ1-2,TRBV30,-
TGTGCCATCAGTAAGTGGGACAGGGCCAACACCGGGGAGCTGTTTTTT,CAISKWDRANTGELFF,few,TRBJ2-2,TRBV10-3,TRBD1
TGCGCCAGCAGTTCCAGGGGGTCCCGGACCTTCACTGAAGCTTTCTTT,CASSSRGSRTFTEAFF,many,TRBJ1-1,TRBV10-2,TRBD1
TGCAGTGCTAGACGGACCGCGAACGAGCAGTACTTC,CSARRTANEQYF,many,TRBJ2-7,TRBV20-1,-
TGTGCCAGTACCCTACGAACGGGACAGGCTAGCACAGATACGCAGTATTTT,CASTLRTGQASTDTQYF,few,TRBJ2-3,TRBV19,TRBD1
TGCGCCAGCAGCTTGAACACCCCTGGGTATGGCTACACCTTC,CASSLNTPGYGYTF,many,TRBJ1-2,TRBV5-1,-